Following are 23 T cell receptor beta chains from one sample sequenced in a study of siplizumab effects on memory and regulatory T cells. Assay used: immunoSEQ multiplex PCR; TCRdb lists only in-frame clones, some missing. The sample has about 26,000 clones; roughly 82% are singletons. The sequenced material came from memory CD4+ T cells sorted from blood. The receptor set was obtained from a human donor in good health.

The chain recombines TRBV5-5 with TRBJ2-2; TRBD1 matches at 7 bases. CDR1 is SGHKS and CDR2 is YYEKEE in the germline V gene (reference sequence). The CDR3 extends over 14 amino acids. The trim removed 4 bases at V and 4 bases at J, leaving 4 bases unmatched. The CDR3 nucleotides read TGTGCCAGCAGCATCTCAGGGGGCACCGGGGAGCTGTTTTTT. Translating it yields CASSISGGTGELFF.

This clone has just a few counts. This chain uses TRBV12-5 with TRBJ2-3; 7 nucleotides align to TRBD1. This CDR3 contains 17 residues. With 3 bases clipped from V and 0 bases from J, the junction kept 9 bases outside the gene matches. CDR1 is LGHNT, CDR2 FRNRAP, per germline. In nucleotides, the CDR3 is TGTGCTAGTGGTTTCGGGACAGAGACTTCTAGCACAGATACGCAGTATTTT. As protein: CASGFGTETSSTDTQYF.

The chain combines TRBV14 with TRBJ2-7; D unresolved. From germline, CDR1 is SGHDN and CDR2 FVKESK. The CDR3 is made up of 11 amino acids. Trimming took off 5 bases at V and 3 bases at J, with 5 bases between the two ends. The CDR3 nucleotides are TGTGCCAGCAGCGCCCACTACGAGCAGTACTTC. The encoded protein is CASSAHYEQYF.

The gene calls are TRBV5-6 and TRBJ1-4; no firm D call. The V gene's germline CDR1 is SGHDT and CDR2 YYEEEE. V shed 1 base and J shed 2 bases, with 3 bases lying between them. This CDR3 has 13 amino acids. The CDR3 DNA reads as TGTGCCAGCAGCTTGCCGACTAATGAAAAACTGTTTTTT. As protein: CASSLPTNEKLFF.

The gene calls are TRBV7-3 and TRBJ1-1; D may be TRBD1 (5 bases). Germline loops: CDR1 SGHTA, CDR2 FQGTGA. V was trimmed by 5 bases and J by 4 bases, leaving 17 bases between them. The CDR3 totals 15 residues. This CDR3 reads CASSNQGVGSTEAFF. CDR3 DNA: TGTGCCAGCAGCAATCAGGGAGTAGGGAGCACTGAAGCTTTCTTT.

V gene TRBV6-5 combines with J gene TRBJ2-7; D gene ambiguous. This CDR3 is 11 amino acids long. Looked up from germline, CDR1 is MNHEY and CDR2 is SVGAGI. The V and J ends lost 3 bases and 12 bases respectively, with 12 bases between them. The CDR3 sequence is CASSYLGLVYF. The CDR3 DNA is TGTGCCAGCAGTTATCTGGGGTTGGTGTACTTC.

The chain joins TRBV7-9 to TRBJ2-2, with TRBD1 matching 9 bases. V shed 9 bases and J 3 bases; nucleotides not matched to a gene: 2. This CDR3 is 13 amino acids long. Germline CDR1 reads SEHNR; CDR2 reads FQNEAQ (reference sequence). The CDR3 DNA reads TGTGCCAGGCGACAGGGGGACACCGGGGAGCTGTTTTTT. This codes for CARRQGDTGELFF.

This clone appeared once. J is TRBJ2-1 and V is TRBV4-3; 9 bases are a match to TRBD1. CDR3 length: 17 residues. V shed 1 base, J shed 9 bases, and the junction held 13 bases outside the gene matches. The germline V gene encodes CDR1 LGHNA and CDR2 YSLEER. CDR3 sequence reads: CASSQALGDRVSSEQFF. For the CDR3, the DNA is TGCGCCAGCAGCCAAGCATTGGGGGACAGGGTCTCCTCTGAGCAGTTCTTC.

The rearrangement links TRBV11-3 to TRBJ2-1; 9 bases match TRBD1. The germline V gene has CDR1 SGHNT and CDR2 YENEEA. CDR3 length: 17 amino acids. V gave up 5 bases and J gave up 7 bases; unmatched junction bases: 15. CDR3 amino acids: CASSGTGGQFTRNEQFF. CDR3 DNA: TGTGCCAGCAGCGGTACAGGGGGCCAATTCACCCGAAATGAGCAGTTCTTC.

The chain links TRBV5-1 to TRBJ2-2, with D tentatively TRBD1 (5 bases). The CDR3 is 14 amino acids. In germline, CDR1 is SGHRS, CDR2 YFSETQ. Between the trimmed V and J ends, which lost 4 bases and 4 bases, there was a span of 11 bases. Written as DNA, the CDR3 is TGCGCCAGCAGCAGGGCAGGGCCCACCGGGGAGCTGTTTTTT. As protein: CASSRAGPTGELFF.

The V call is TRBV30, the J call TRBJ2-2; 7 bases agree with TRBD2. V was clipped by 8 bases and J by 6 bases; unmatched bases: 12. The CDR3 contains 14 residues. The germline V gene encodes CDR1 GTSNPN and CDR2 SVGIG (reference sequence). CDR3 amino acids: CAATSGIGAGELFF. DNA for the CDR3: TGTGCCGCAACCAGCGGGATCGGAGCCGGGGAGCTGTTTTTT.

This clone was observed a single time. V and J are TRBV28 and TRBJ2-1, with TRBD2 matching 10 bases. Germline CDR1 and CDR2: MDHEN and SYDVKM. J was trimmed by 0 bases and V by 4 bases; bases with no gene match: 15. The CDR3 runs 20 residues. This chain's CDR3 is CASSSPGAGGPLSSYNEQFF. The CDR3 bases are TGTGCCAGCAGTTCCCCGGGAGCGGGAGGGCCTCTGAGCTCCTACAATGAGCAGTTCTTC.

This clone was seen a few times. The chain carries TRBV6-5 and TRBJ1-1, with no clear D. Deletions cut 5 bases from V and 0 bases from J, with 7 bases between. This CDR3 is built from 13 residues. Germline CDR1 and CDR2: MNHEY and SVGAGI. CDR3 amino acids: CASSNDVNTEAFF. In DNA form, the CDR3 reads TGTGCCAGCAGTAACGACGTGAACACTGAAGCTTTCTTT.

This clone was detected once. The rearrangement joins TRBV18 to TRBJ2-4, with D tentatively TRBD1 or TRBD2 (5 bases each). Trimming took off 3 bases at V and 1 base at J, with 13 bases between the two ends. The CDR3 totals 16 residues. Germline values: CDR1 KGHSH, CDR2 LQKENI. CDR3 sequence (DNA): TGTGCCAGCTCACCCCGGGGCACTCCGGCCAAAAACATTCAGTACTTC. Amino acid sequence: CASSPRGTPAKNIQYF.

The CDR3: CASSDRVMRAEAFF. In DNA, the CDR3 is TGTGCCAGCAGCGACAGGGTAATGAGGGCTGAAGCTTTCTTT. The J gene is TRBJ1-1, the V gene TRBV5-4; 7 positions agree with TRBD1. Germline CDR1 and CDR2: SGHNT and YYREEE (reference sequence). V lost 4 bases to trimming and J lost 6 bases; unmatched junction nucleotides: 9. The CDR3 consists of 14 residues. Supplemented by reference TRBV5-4 and TRBJ1-1, the full variable domain reads ETGVTQSPTHLIKTRGQQVTLRCSSQSGHNTVSWYQQALGQGPQFIFQYYREEENGRGNFPPRFSGLQFPNYSSELNVNALELDDSALYLCASSDRVMRAEAFFGQGTRLTVV.

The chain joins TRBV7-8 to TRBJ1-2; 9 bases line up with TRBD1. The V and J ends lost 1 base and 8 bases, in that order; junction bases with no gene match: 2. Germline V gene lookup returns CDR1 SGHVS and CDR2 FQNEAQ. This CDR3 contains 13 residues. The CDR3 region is CASSLDRGPGYTF. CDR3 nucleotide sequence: TGTGCCAGCAGCTTAGACAGGGGGCCCGGCTACACCTTC.

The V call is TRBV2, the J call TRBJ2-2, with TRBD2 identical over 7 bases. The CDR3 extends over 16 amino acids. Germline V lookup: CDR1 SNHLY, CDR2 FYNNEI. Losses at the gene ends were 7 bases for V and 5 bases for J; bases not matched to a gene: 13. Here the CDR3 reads CASTTLAPLLTGELFF. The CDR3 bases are TGTGCCAGCACCACACTAGCGCCCCTGCTGACCGGGGAGCTGTTTTTT.

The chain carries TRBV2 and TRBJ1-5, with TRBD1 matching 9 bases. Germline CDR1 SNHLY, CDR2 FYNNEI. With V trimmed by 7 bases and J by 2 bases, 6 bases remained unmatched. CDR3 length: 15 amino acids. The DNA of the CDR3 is TGTGCCAGCACTCAGGGACAGGGCGGCAATCAGCCCCAGCATTTT. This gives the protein CASTQGQGGNQPQHF.

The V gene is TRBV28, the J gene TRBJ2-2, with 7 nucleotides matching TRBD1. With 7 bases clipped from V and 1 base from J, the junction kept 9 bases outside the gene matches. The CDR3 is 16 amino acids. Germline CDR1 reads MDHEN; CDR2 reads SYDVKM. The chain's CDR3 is CASMPGGQVNTGELFF. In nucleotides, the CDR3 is TGTGCCAGCATGCCTGGAGGACAGGTGAACACCGGGGAGCTGTTTTTT.

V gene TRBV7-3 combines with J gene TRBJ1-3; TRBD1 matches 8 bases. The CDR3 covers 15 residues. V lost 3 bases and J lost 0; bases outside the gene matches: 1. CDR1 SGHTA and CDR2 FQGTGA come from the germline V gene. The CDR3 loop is CASSLTGDSGNTIYF. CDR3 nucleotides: TGTGCCAGCAGCTTGACAGGGGACTCTGGAAACACCATATATTTT.

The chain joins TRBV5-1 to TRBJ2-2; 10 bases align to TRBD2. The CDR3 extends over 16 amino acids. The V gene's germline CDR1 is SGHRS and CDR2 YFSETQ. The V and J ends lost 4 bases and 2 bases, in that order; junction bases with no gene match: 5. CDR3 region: CASSPLAGGNTGELFF. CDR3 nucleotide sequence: TGCGCCAGCAGCCCTTTAGCGGGAGGAAACACCGGGGAGCTGTTTTTT.

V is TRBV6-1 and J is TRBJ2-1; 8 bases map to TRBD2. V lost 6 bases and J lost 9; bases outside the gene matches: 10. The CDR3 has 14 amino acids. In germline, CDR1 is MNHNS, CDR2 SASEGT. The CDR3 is CASRSGSSGGEQFF. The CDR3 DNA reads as TGTGCCAGCAGGAGCGGGAGCTCCGGGGGTGAGCAGTTCTTC.

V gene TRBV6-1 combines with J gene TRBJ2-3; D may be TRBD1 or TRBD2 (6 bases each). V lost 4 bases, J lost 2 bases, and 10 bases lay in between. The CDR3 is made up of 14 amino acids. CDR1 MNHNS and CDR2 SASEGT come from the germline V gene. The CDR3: CASSVGGPTDTQYF. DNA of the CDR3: TGTGCCAGCAGTGTAGGGGGGCCCACAGATACGCAGTATTTT.